This T cell receptor beta chain was recovered during a study of Graves' ophthalmopathy and Graves' hyperthyroidism. The study's findings and limits: A majority of expanded thyroid clonotypes exceeding 0.001 frequency were likewise present in blood.

Deletions cut 0 bases from V and 0 bases from J, with 9 bases between. Germline V lookup: CDR1 KGHSH, CDR2 LQKENI. This CDR3 contains 16 residues. Researchers took RNA transcripts and amplified TCR beta CDR3 regions from them. Second-round multiplex PCR followed a first-round RT-PCR using HTBI primers. One entry per CDR3 protein results from TCRdb running MiXCR on the multiplex PCR reads. The sample consists of 150,000 to 200,000 distinct CDR3 sequences, roughly two fifths of them appearing once. Ophthalmopathy donors showed moderate-to-severe activity, CAS ≥3, NOSPECS ≥4 and a duration under 3 months. This clonotype has at least ten counts. Its antigen is currently unknown.

The sequenced sample was peripheral blood. The receptor was isolated from a man aged 25 to 45 with Graves' ophthalmopathy. The chain has TRBV18 and TRBJ1-5; a weak D match, TRBD1 (6 bases). CDR3 bases: TGTGCCAGCTCACCACCTCCAGGGGCTAGCAATCAGCCCCAGCATTTT. Translation gives CASSPPPGASNQPQHF.